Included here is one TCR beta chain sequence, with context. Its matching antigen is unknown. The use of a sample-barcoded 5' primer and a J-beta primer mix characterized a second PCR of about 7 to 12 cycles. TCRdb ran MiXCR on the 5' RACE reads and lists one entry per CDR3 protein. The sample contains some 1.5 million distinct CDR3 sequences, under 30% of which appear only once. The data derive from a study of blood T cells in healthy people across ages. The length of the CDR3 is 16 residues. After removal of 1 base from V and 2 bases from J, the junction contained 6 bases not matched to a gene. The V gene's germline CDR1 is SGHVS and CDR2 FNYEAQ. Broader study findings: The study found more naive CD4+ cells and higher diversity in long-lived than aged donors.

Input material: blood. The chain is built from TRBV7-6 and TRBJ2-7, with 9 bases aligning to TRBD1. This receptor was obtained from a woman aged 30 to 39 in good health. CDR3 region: CASSLGAGTGTYEQYF. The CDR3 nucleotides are TGTGCCAGCAGCTTAGGGGCGGGGACAGGGACCTACGAGCAGTACTTC.